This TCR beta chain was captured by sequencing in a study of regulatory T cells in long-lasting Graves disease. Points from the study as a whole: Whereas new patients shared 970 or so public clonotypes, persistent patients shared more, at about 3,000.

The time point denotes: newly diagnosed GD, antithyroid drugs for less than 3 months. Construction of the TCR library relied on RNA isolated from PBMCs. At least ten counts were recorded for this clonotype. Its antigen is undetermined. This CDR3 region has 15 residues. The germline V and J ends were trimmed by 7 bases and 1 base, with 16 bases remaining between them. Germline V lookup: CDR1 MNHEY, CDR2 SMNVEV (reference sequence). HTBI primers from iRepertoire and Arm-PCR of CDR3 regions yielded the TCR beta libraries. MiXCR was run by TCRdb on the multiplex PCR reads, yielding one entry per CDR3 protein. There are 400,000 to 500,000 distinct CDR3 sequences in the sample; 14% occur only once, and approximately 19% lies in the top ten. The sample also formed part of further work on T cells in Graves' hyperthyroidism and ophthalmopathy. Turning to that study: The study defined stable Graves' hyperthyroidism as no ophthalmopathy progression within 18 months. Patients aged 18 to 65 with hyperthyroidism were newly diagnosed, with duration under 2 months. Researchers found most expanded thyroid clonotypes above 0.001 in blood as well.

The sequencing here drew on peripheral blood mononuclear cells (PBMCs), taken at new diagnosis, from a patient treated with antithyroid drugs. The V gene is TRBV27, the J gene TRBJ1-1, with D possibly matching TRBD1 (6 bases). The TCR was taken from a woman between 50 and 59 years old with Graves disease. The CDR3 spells CASTGGLTGNTEAFF. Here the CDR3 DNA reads TGTGCCAGCACCGGCGGCTTGACAGGGAACACTGAAGCTTTCTTT.